This TCR beta chain was sequenced during a study of control samples from healthy donors and cancer patients. Using immunoSEQ multiplex PCR, the repertoire was profiled, and TCRdb retains in-frame clones only, with some absent. The repertoire consists of some 140,000 clones, with 85% to 95% occurring once and the leading ten covering approximately 6%. V trimming: 6 bases; J trimming: 11 bases; junction bases outside the gene matches: 15. The CDR3 is made up of 15 amino acids. The V gene's germline CDR1 is MDHEN and CDR2 SYDVKM. The chain couples TRBV28 to TRBJ2-1; 8 bases agree with TRBD1. The origin of this receptor is a man in his forties or fifties in good health. Input material: blood. The CDR3 DNA follows: TGTGCCAGCAGCCCCCTTCCCCGGGACAGGTATAAGCAGTTCTTC. Amino acids: CASSPLPRDRYKQFF.